This T cell receptor (beta chain) was obtained from a study of blood T cell repertoires in COVID-19. Turning to the study itself: Donors in the United States, Italy and Spain gave samples during acute or convalescent COVID-19. Sources were T cells, B-cell-depleted T cells, or PBMCs; the material itself was cDNA or gDNA.

Followed longitudinally, the Seattle patients had been enrolled during active infection. Original processing methods: Amplified reference gene primers provided the basis for estimating nucleated cell counts. Repertoires were generated with immunoSEQ multiplex PCR, while TCRdb's copy carries only in-frame clones and drops some. V, J and clone size reflect that table, while D and trimming were determined from the DNA. The sample has about 260,000 clones, approximately 89% seen once; the top ten hold 9.5% to 13%. V gave up 1 base and J gave up 9 bases; unmatched junction bases: 6. Germline V gene data show CDR1 as LGHNA and CDR2 as YSLEER. The CDR3 covers 16 residues.

This rearrangement joins TRBV4-3 to TRBJ1-6; 10 bases fit TRBD1. The sequence derives from a woman between 65 and 79 years old with COVID-19, enrolled during active disease. The sample was peripheral blood. The chain's CDR3 is CASSQGDRDRGSPLHF. CDR3 sequence (DNA): TGCGCCAGCAGCCAAGGAGACCGGGACAGGGGTTCACCCCTCCACTTT.